This T cell receptor beta chain was found in a study of T cells in Graves' hyperthyroidism and ophthalmopathy. Study findings and constraints: Ophthalmopathy onset followed model prediction by a median around 6.9 months.

Each diagnosis drew on symptoms, thyroxine, TRAb, thyroid ultrasound and orbital computed tomography findings. Sampled blood dates from first hyperthyroidism diagnosis, and it precedes any ophthalmopathy symptoms. This clonotype was seen a few times. What it recognizes is unknown. Regions amplified from RNA transcripts were the TCR beta CDR3 regions. The primer set for the first-round RT-PCR of the TCR CDR3 was HTBI. A single record per CDR3 protein comes from TCRdb applying MiXCR to the multiplex PCR reads. This sample carries a few hundred thousand distinct CDR3 sequences, approximately 14% of them seen once, and the ten largest clones take approximately 30%. This CDR3 is built from 14 residues. Germline V gives CDR1 SGHTA, CDR2 FQGTGA. The V end was cut by 3 bases, the J end by 6 bases, with 11 bases between.

The TCR comes from a woman aged 18-29 years with Graves' hyperthyroidism that later progressed to Graves' ophthalmopathy. The chain links TRBV7-3 to TRBJ2-2; D is unresolved. The sample was blood. This CDR3 reads CASSFLGVAGELFF. The CDR3 coding sequence is TGTGCCAGCAGCTTCCTGGGCGTGGCCGGGGAGCTGTTTTTT.